The 29 T cell receptor beta chains presented below share a single source sample, sequenced in a study of T-cell reconstitution after alpha-beta-depleted transplantation in children. The authors prepared the TCRbeta library with unique molecular identifiers. A single record per CDR3 protein comes from TCRdb applying MiXCR to the PCR reads. In the table there are 500,000 to 650,000 distinct CDR3 sequences, about an eighth of which are singletons. Sequenced material: PBMCs, mostly from graft donor cells, taken 180 days after TCRalphabeta/CD19-depleted stem cell transplant. These receptors came from a female patient between 2 and 15 years old who had a stem cell transplant for aplastic anemia, so the T cells may come from the graft donor.

The rearrangement uses TRBV19 and TRBJ2-5; no firm D call. The CDR3 contains 14 residues. V was cut by 5 bases and J by 1 base, with 11 bases left in between. CDR1 and CDR2 (germline): LNHDA, SQIVND (reference sequence). CDR3: CASSSNGFQETQYF. The CDR3 nucleotides are TGTGCCAGTAGTTCTAACGGGTTCCAAGAGACCCAGTACTTC.

Ten or more counts support this clonotype. The genes are TRBV7-6 and TRBJ2-7; D is ambiguous. Germline V gene lookup returns CDR1 SGHVS and CDR2 FNYEAQ. The CDR3 spans 16 residues. V was shortened by 2 bases and J by 1 base, with 15 bases between the two germline ends. CDR3 region: CASSLKGSVPSYEQYF. CDR3 DNA sequence: TGTGCCAGCAGCTTAAAGGGCAGCGTCCCTTCCTACGAGCAGTACTTC.

The V gene is TRBV7-2, the J gene TRBJ1-2; 7 positions match TRBD1. CDR1 is SGHTA, CDR2 FQGNSA, per germline. CDR3 length: 15 residues. V lost 5 bases, J lost 1 base, and 7 bases stayed unmatched. The CDR3 here is CASSPGRGNNYGYTF. The CDR3 bases are TGTGCCAGCAGCCCTGGCAGGGGGAATAACTATGGCTACACCTTC.

The chain combines TRBV11-2 with TRBJ1-4, with D unclear. The V gene's germline CDR1 is SGHAT and CDR2 FQNNGV. CDR3 length equals 18 residues. V was trimmed by 4 bases and J by 3 bases, leaving 21 bases between them. CDR3 nucleotides: TGTGCCAGCAGCTCCAGCCCGACAAGGCCCGCACCTAATGAAAAACTGTTTTTT. Its protein product is CASSSSPTRPAPNEKLFF.

The chain is built from TRBV29-1 and TRBJ2-5; D may be TRBD1 (5 bases). V lost 2 bases and J lost 1, with 17 bases in between. Looked up from germline, CDR1 is SQVTM and CDR2 is ANQGSEA. CDR3 length: 16 amino acids. CDR3 residues: CSVEFYETVTQETQYF. The DNA of the CDR3 is TGCAGCGTTGAATTCTATGAGACAGTAACCCAAGAGACCCAGTACTTC.

The chain uses TRBV6-5 and TRBJ1-1, with a tentative D call TRBD1 (5 bases). The ends were cut back, 0 bases at V and 6 bases at J, with 11 bases in the middle. The CDR3 contains 14 residues. CDR1 MNHEY and CDR2 SVGAGI come from the germline V gene. CDR3 bases: TGTGCCAGCAGTTACTCGAATCAGGGTTCTGAAGCTTTCTTT. This translates into CASSYSNQGSEAFF.

There are a few counts of this clonotype. The chain recombines TRBV7-2 with TRBJ1-4; tentative D call: TRBD1 (6 bases). Trimming pared 5 bases from V and 8 bases from J, leaving 18 bases between. The CDR3 has 15 residues. Germline assignment: CDR1 SGHTA and CDR2 FQGNSA. In nucleotides, the CDR3 is TGTGCCAGCAGCCCGCACAGGGCCTTTGGGGAAAAACTGTTTTTT. Protein product: CASSPHRAFGEKLFF.

This clonotype occurred once. A read error is possible here, since a much larger clone lies one base away. The chain couples TRBV6-2 or TRBV6-3 to TRBJ2-2; weak D call: TRBD2 (5 bases). This CDR3 is 13 amino acids long. CDR1 MNHEY and CDR2 SVGEGT come from the germline V gene. DNA for the CDR3: TGTGCCAGCAGCCGACCTTACACCGGGGAGCTGATTTTT. It is translated as CASSRPYTGELIF.

The sample holds many counts of this clonotype. The chain joins TRBV24-1 to TRBJ2-1; possibly TRBD1 or TRBD2 for D (5 bases each). CDR1 is KGHDR and CDR2 is SFDVKD in the germline V gene. The CDR3 is 13 amino acids. V lost 7 bases to trimming and J lost 4 bases, with 10 bases between them. The DNA for the CDR3 is TGTGCCACCAGCACCTGGGGGTACAATGAGCAGTTCTTC. As protein: CATSTWGYNEQFF.

Details on this clonotype: Germline is not matched at one junction end, which may reflect a read error. The V call is TRBV5-1, the J call TRBJ1-4; 11 bases match TRBD1. Germline V gives CDR1 SGHRS, CDR2 YFSETQ. The CDR3 length is 17 residues. As DNA, the CDR3 is TGCGCCGGCAGCTTGAGGACAGGGGGCGCGATACTCGAAAAACTGTTTTTT. It encodes CAGSLRTGGAILEKLFF.

The chain carries TRBV3-1 and TRBJ2-3, with D unclear. V lost 0 bases, J lost 1 base, and 14 bases lay in between. Germline V gene data show CDR1 as LGHDT and CDR2 as YNNKEL (reference sequence). This CDR3 is 17 amino acids long. The CDR3 sequence is CASSQDQIAWGTDTQYF. CDR3 sequence (DNA): TGTGCCAGCAGCCAAGATCAAATAGCATGGGGCACAGATACGCAGTATTTT.

The chain has TRBV5-5 and TRBJ1-2, with 7 bases matching TRBD1. This CDR3 region has 16 residues. The V gene end was trimmed by 3 bases and the J gene end by 4 bases; junction bases not matched to a gene: 12. The germline gives CDR1 SGHKS, CDR2 YYEKEE (reference sequence). In DNA form, the CDR3 reads TGTGCCAGCAGCTCCATGGGGACAGTAAGAGTCTATGGCTACACCTTC. Protein: CASSSMGTVRVYGYTF.

This clonotype was found a few times. This chain joins TRBV7-7 and TRBJ2-1, with TRBD2 matching over 8 bases. CDR1 is SSHAT, CDR2 FNYEAQ, per germline (reference sequence). CDR3 length equals 15 residues. The ends lost 6 bases at V and 2 bases at J; junction bases unmatched: 6. For the CDR3, the DNA is TGTGCCAGCAGTAGAAGACTAGCGCCCTACAATGAGCAGTTCTTC. It yields the protein CASSRRLAPYNEQFF. Filled out from reference TRBV7-7 and TRBJ2-1, the complete variable domain reads GAGVSQSPRYKVTKRGQDVTLRCDPISSHATLYWYQQALGQGPEFLTYFNYEAQPDKSGLPSDRFSAERPEGSISTLTIQRTEQRDSAMYRCASSRRLAPYNEQFFGPGTRLTVL.

This clonotype appeared many times. V gene TRBV2 combines with J gene TRBJ2-1, with D possibly matching TRBD1 (6 bases). This CDR3 has 13 residues. Germline values: CDR1 SNHLY, CDR2 FYNNEI. V lost 7 bases and J lost 6, with 13 bases in between. CDR3 nucleotide sequence: TGTGCCAGCACCTCGGACAGATCCAATGAGCAGTTCTTC. This encodes CASTSDRSNEQFF.

This clonotype turned up a few times. The V call is TRBV20-1, the J call TRBJ2-1; the D is unclear. This CDR3 contains 18 residues. V shed 3 bases and J shed 0 bases, with 21 bases lying between them. The germline CDR1 and CDR2 sequences are DFQATT and SNEGSKA (reference sequence). Here the CDR3 reads CSARVLYVGSSSYNEQFF. In DNA, the CDR3 is TGCAGTGCTAGGGTACTATATGTGGGGTCGAGCTCCTACAATGAGCAGTTCTTC.

This clonotype has a handful of counts. The chain couples TRBV18 to TRBJ2-5; D gene uncertain. The CDR3 has 13 amino acids. V was trimmed by 1 base and J by 0 bases, leaving 3 bases between them. Germline V gives CDR1 KGHSH, CDR2 LQKENI. The DNA for the CDR3 is TGTGCCAGCTCACCACGGAACCAAGAGACCCAGTACTTC. This encodes CASSPRNQETQYF.

This clonotype was detected a few times. The rearrangement uses TRBV28 and TRBJ1-1; D is undetermined. Germline values: CDR1 MDHEN, CDR2 SYDVKM. This CDR3 comprises 12 residues. V dropped 5 bases and J dropped 1 base, with 5 bases sitting between them. Here the CDR3 reads CASSEKNTEAFF. The CDR3 DNA is TGTGCCAGCAGTGAAAAGAACACTGAAGCTTTCTTT. Together with reference TRBV28 and TRBJ1-1, the CDR3 gives the full variable domain: DVKVTQSSRYLVKRTGEKVFLECVQDMDHENMFWYRQDPGLGLRLIYFSYDVKMKEKGDIPEGYSVSREKKERFSLILESASTNQTSMYLCASSEKNTEAFFGQGTRLTVV.

This chain joins TRBV29-1 and TRBJ1-4; D gene unclear. V shed 3 bases and J shed 10 bases, with 12 bases lying between them. This CDR3 has 12 residues. Germline lookup yields CDR1 SQVTM and CDR2 ANQGSEA. In DNA, the CDR3 is TGCAGCGTTGAGGCGGTTCTGGGAAAACTGTTTTTT. Translated, it gives CSVEAVLGKLFF.

The chain employs TRBV5-1 and TRBJ2-1; 11 bases align to TRBD2. The CDR3 spans 17 residues. After removal of 3 bases from V and 8 bases from J, the junction contained 13 bases not matched to a gene. Germline lookup yields CDR1 SGHRS and CDR2 YFSETQ. The CDR3: CASSWGALAGDLHEQFF. In DNA form, the CDR3 reads TGCGCCAGCAGCTGGGGGGCACTAGCGGGAGATCTTCATGAGCAGTTCTTC.

This clonotype was found a few times. The rearrangement joins TRBV9 to TRBJ2-2; 12 bases agree with TRBD1. V lost 2 bases to trimming and J lost 4 bases; unmatched junction nucleotides: 6. This CDR3 region has 17 residues. Germline assignment: CDR1 SGDLS and CDR2 YYNGEE. The CDR3 sequence is CASSVRDRGPSTGELFF. The CDR3 DNA reads TGTGCCAGCAGCGTGAGGGACAGGGGGCCTAGCACCGGGGAGCTGTTTTTT. Complete variable domain (other parts from reference TRBV9 and TRBJ2-2): DSGVTQTPKHLITATGQRVTLRCSPRSGDLSVYWYQQSLDQGLQFLIQYYNGEERAKGNILERFSAQQFPDLHSELNLSSLELGDSALYFCASSVRDRGPSTGELFFGEGSRLTVL.

The rearrangement links TRBV7-2 to TRBJ2-7; D remains unclear. Per the germline V gene, CDR1 is SGHTA and CDR2 is FQGNSA. The V gene lost 5 bases and the J gene lost 12 bases, with 14 bases spanning the gap. The CDR3 is made up of 11 amino acids. CDR3 in DNA: TGTGCCAGCAGCGATAAGCAGCGCCGGTACTTC. This codes for CASSDKQRRYF.

In this sample, this clonotype turned up many times. The J gene is TRBJ2-7, the V gene TRBV6-1; unclear D gene. V gave up 6 bases and J gave up 0 bases, with 6 bases separating them. This CDR3 is 12 amino acids long. Germline lookup yields CDR1 MNHNS and CDR2 SASEGT. Here the CDR3 reads CASSSTSYEQYF. As DNA, the CDR3 is TGTGCCAGCAGCTCCACCTCCTACGAGCAGTACTTC.

This clonotype was seen only a few times. The chain has TRBV25-1 and TRBJ2-7; 7 nucleotides align to TRBD2. The V and J ends lost 4 bases and 3 bases, in that order; junction bases with no gene match: 6. Germline CDR1 reads MGHDK; CDR2 reads SYGVNS. This CDR3 comprises 14 residues. CDR3 region: CASSVTSTRYEQYF. Written as DNA, the CDR3 is TGTGCCAGCAGTGTGACTAGCACCCGCTACGAGCAGTACTTC.

The chain carries TRBV18 and TRBJ1-4; no clear D. V lost 4 bases and J lost 8, with 11 bases in between. The CDR3 has 13 amino acids. In germline, CDR1 is KGHSH, CDR2 LQKENI. The CDR3, as DNA: TGTGCCAGCTCACGGGGAGTGCTGGAAAAACTGTTTTTT. Translating it yields CASSRGVLEKLFF. Based on the CDR3 plus reference TRBV18 and TRBJ1-4, the full variable domain is NAGVMQNPRHLVRRRGQEARLRCSPMKGHSHVYWYRQLPEEGLKFMVYLQKENIIDESGMPKERFSAEFPKEGPSILRIQQVVRGDSAAYFCASSRGVLEKLFFGSGTQLSVL.

There are a few counts of this clonotype. The chain links TRBV15 to TRBJ2-5, with D hard to call. Deletions cut 5 bases from V and 5 bases from J, with 9 bases between. In germline, CDR1 is LNHNV, CDR2 YYDKDF (reference sequence). The CDR3 sequence is 12 residues long. The CDR3 bases are TGTGCCACCAGCCCATCGTGGGAGACCCAGTACTTC. This sequence encodes CATSPSWETQYF. The full variable domain, rest sourced from reference TRBV15 and TRBJ2-5, is DAMVIQNPRYQVTQFGKPVTLSCSQTLNHNVMYWYQQKSSQAPKLLFHYYDKDFNNEADTPDNFQSRRPNTSFCFLDIRSPGLGDTAMYLCATSPSWETQYFGPGTRLLVL.

J is TRBJ2-5 and V is TRBV7-9, with D perhaps TRBD1 or TRBD2 (6 bases each). This CDR3 contains 15 residues. The germline V and J ends were trimmed by 5 bases and 1 base, with 14 bases remaining between them. The germline CDR1 and CDR2 sequences are SEHNR and FQNEAQ (reference sequence). DNA of the CDR3: TGTGCCAGCAGCCCGAGTGGGGGGCCCCAAGAGACCCAGTACTTC. Its translation: CASSPSGGPQETQYF.

There are many counts of this clonotype. This chain links TRBV19 with TRBJ1-5, with no clear D. Trimming took off 11 bases at V and 10 bases at J, with 21 bases between the two ends. Germline values: CDR1 LNHDA, CDR2 SQIVND (reference sequence). This CDR3 comprises 13 residues. DNA for the CDR3: TGTGCCTGGTCGAACCCAGACCGGGGACCCCAGCATTTT. The encoded protein is CAWSNPDRGPQHF.

The table lists this clonotype with a few counts. The CDR3 sequence: CASSQVGGEEVAFF. CDR3 coding DNA: TGCGCCAGCAGCCAAGTTGGCGGGGAGGAGGTAGCTTTCTTT. The chain links TRBV4-3 to TRBJ1-1; D gene uncertain. The germline V gene encodes CDR1 LGHNA and CDR2 YSLEER. V lost 1 base, J lost 10 bases, and 16 bases lay in between. This CDR3 region has 14 residues.

At least ten counts were recorded for this clonotype. The chain is built from TRBV9 and TRBJ2-1; 10 positions agree with TRBD1. The CDR3 spans 16 residues. J gave up 4 bases and V 4 bases, and 8 bases lay outside the gene matches. From germline, CDR1 is SGDLS and CDR2 YYNGEE. CDR3 sequence reads: CASSYLGQGTYNEQFF. The CDR3 nucleotides read TGTGCCAGCAGCTACCTGGGACAGGGGACTTACAATGAGCAGTTCTTC.